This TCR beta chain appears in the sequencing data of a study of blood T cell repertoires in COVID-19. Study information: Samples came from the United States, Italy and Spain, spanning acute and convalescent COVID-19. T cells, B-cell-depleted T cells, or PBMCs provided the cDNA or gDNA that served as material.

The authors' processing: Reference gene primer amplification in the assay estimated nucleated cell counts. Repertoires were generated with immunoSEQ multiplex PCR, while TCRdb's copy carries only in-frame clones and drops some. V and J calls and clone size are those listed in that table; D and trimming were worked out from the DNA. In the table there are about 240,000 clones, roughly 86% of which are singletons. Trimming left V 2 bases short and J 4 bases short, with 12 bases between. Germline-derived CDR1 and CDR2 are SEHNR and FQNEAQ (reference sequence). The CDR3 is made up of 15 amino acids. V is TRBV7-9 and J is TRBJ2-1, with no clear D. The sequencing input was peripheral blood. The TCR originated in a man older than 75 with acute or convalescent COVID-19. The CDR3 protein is CASSLIRDSYNEQFF. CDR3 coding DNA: TGTGCCAGCAGCTTAATTAGAGATTCTTACAATGAGCAGTTCTTC.